This TCR beta chain comes out of a study of PD-1 blockade in mismatch repair-deficient tumors. Turning to the study itself: Patients had around 11 mismatch repair-deficient cancer types, all previously treated and progressing. Study-wide points: Tumor-resident clones, often absent from pretreatment blood, expanded after pembrolizumab and then contracted.

This clone was counted a few times. The antigen remains unidentified. Unmatched junction bases numbered 7, after V lost 3 bases and J lost 6 bases. CDR3 length: 15 amino acids. Germline CDR1 reads SEHNR; CDR2 reads FQNEAQ (reference sequence). Every patient had mismatch repair deficiency by PCR or immunohistochemistry. The protocol was immunoSEQ multiplex PCR, while the TCRdb copy is restricted to in-frame clones and leaves out a portion. This table holds 30,000 to 40,000 clones, 65% to 85% found once. The sequencing used PBMCs, collected roughly 6 weeks after starting pembrolizumab. The chain has TRBV7-9 and TRBJ2-2; TRBD1 agrees at 7 bases. The sequence came from an adult with mismatch repair-deficient cancer. The CDR3 spells CASSFGDRDPGELFF. The DNA of the CDR3 is TGTGCCAGCAGCTTCGGAGACAGGGACCCCGGGGAGCTGTTTTTT.